One and the same sample provided the 25 T cell receptor beta chains below, sequenced in a study of blood T cell repertoires in COVID-19. Using immunoSEQ multiplex PCR, the repertoire was profiled, and TCRdb retains in-frame clones only, with some absent. The profile shows approximately 210,000 clones, roughly 89% of them singletons. Sequencing used peripheral blood. The source of these receptors is a man between 25 and 39 years old who had recovered from COVID-19.

The chain carries TRBV6-5 and TRBJ1-1; 9 bases agree with TRBD1. The trim removed 8 bases at V and 0 bases at J, leaving 7 bases unmatched. The germline V gene has CDR1 MNHEY and CDR2 SVGAGI. This CDR3 has 15 residues. The CDR3 sequence is CASETGGVLNTEAFF. The CDR3, as DNA: TGTGCCAGCGAAACAGGGGGCGTTCTGAACACTGAAGCTTTCTTT.

The chain recombines TRBV7-6 with TRBJ2-1; the D gene is possibly TRBD2 (6 bases). V dropped 2 bases and J dropped 0 bases, with 14 bases sitting between them. The CDR3 extends over 17 amino acids. Germline CDR1 SGHVS, CDR2 FNYEAQ. The CDR3 reads CASSLRWGGVSYNEQFF. CDR3 bases: TGTGCCAGCAGCTTAAGGTGGGGCGGGGTCTCCTACAATGAGCAGTTCTTC.

This clone was counted a few times. The chain couples TRBV4-2 to TRBJ2-7; 11 nucleotides line up with TRBD1. Unmatched junction bases numbered 11, after V lost 0 bases and J lost 7 bases. CDR3 length: 17 residues. The germline V gene has CDR1 LGHNA and CDR2 YNFKEQ. CDR3 sequence (DNA): TGTGCCAGCAGCCAAGACGTTAAGGGACAGGGGGTGGAAGAGCAGTACTTC. It translates to CASSQDVKGQGVEEQYF.

The rearrangement joins TRBV19 to TRBJ2-7; possibly TRBD1 for D (6 bases). Germline assignment: CDR1 LNHDA and CDR2 SQIVND (reference sequence). The germline V and J ends were trimmed by 3 bases and 7 bases, with 10 bases remaining between them. The CDR3 runs 12 residues. The CDR3 loop reads CASSMGAEEQYF. DNA for the CDR3: TGTGCCAGTAGTATGGGGGCAGAAGAGCAGTACTTC. Looking up the rest from reference TRBV19 and TRBJ2-7 gives the full variable domain: DGGITQSPKYLFRKEGQNVTLSCEQNLNHDAMYWYRQDPGQGLRLIYYSQIVNDFQKGDIAEGYSVSREKKESFPLTVTSAQKNPTAFYLCASSMGAEEQYFGPGTRLTVT.

The J gene is TRBJ1-1, the V gene TRBV18; D is perhaps TRBD1 (5 bases). V gave up 5 bases and J gave up 7 bases, with 23 bases separating them. Looked up from germline, CDR1 is KGHSH and CDR2 is LQKENI. This CDR3 region has 16 residues. Written as DNA, the CDR3 is TGTGCCAGCTCAGTGAGCGGAGGGGAGACCCTACTTGAAGCTTTCTTT. Its protein product is CASSVSGGETLLEAFF.

The chain joins TRBV5-4 to TRBJ2-3; 9 nucleotides align to TRBD2. The germline CDR1 and CDR2 sequences are SGHNT and YYREEE (reference sequence). This CDR3 spans 15 amino acids. Unmatched junction bases numbered 3, after V lost 3 bases and J lost 1 base. Here the CDR3 DNA reads TGTGCCAGCAGCTCTCGGACTAGCGGCACAGATACGCAGTATTTT. Its translation: CASSSRTSGTDTQYF.

The V and J genes are TRBV19 and TRBJ2-5, with a tentative D call TRBD1 (5 bases). The germline V and J ends were trimmed by 1 base and 1 base, with 16 bases remaining between them. The CDR3 loop spans 17 amino acids. Germline CDR1 is LNHDA and CDR2 is SQIVND (reference sequence). CDR3 loop: CASSIGAQGMAQETQYF. DNA of the CDR3: TGTGCCAGTAGTATAGGGGCCCAGGGTATGGCCCAAGAGACCCAGTACTTC.

The V and J genes are TRBV10-2 and TRBJ2-1; TRBD2 is a possible D gene (6 bases). CDR3 length equals 16 residues. The V gene's germline CDR1 is WSHSY and CDR2 SAAADI. V was clipped by 2 bases and J by 7 bases, with 18 bases between them. CDR3 bases: TGCGCCAGCAGTGAGCTCGCGGGGACTGGCCCTAATGAGCAGTTCTTC. It is translated as CASSELAGTGPNEQFF.

The CDR3 DNA sequence: TGTGCCAGCAGCCGCGACTACTCGAGCTCCTACGAGCAGTACTTC. Its protein product is CASSRDYSSSYEQYF. V gene TRBV5-4 combines with J gene TRBJ2-7, with D tentatively TRBD2 (5 bases). The CDR3 has 15 amino acids. Per the germline V gene, CDR1 is SGHNT and CDR2 is YYREEE (reference sequence). V lost 4 bases, J lost 0 bases, and 14 bases lay in between.

V is TRBV5-1 and J is TRBJ2-3; no clear D. The V and J ends lost 0 bases and 0 bases respectively, with 8 bases between them. CDR1 SGHRS and CDR2 YFSETQ come from the germline V gene. The CDR3 has 15 residues. CDR3 in amino acids: CASSLGAGSTDTQYF. The CDR3 DNA sequence: TGCGCCAGCAGCTTGGGGGCAGGCAGCACAGATACGCAGTATTTT.

The rearrangement links TRBV6-4 to TRBJ1-1; D remains ambiguous. This CDR3 is built from 15 residues. Trimming shortened V by 0 bases and J by 4 bases, and 12 bases separated the two germline ends. Germline V gene lookup returns CDR1 MRHNA and CDR2 SNTAGT. The CDR3 region is CASSDSPGAFTEAFF. The CDR3 DNA follows: TGTGCCAGCAGTGACTCCCCGGGAGCCTTCACTGAAGCTTTCTTT.

V gene TRBV4-1 combines with J gene TRBJ2-7; D gene uncertain. V was trimmed by 3 bases and J by 3 bases, leaving 9 bases between them. Germline V lookup: CDR1 MGHRA, CDR2 YSYEKL. The CDR3 sequence is 13 residues long. CDR3 amino acids: CASSQLPIYEQYF. The CDR3 coding sequence is TGCGCCAGCAGCCAGCTACCCATCTACGAGCAGTACTTC.

The J gene is TRBJ2-3, the V gene TRBV10-1; 8 bases align to TRBD1. Germline values: CDR1 WNHNN, CDR2 SYGVQD (reference sequence). V lost 5 bases and J lost 4; bases outside the gene matches: 8. The CDR3 consists of 15 residues. For the CDR3, the DNA is TGCGCCAGCAGTTTAGGACAGGGTTCGTCAGATACGCAGTATTTT. Its translation: CASSLGQGSSDTQYF.

J is TRBJ1-6 and V is TRBV2, with 10 bases identical to TRBD1. V dropped 6 bases and J dropped 8; count of bases not matched to a gene: 4. CDR1 SNHLY and CDR2 FYNNEI come from the germline V gene. The CDR3 is 14 residues long. Written as DNA, the CDR3 is TGTGCCAGCAGCGGGGACAGGGGTTATTCACCCCTCCACTTT. Protein sequence: CASSGDRGYSPLHF.

The V call is TRBV3-1 (or the pseudogene TRBV3-2), the J call TRBJ2-4; TRBD2 might be the D (5 bases). The CDR3 totals 14 residues. From germline, CDR1 is LGHDT and CDR2 YNNKEL (reference sequence). Trimming stripped 3 bases from V and 2 bases from J, with 8 bases between. The CDR3 here is CASSQRETKNIQYF. In nucleotides, the CDR3 is TGTGCCAGCAGCCAGAGGGAGACCAAAAACATTCAGTACTTC.

Written as DNA, the CDR3 is TGTGCCAGCAGTTACTCCTTGGACAGGGGAGACGAGCAGTACTTC. The encoded protein is CASSYSLDRGDEQYF. V is TRBV6-6 and J is TRBJ2-7; 9 nucleotides align to TRBD1. Germline values: CDR1 MNHNY, CDR2 SVGAGI (reference sequence). The CDR3 spans 15 residues. J lost 5 bases, V lost 0 bases, and 5 bases had no gene match.

The J gene is TRBJ1-5, the V gene TRBV6-2 or TRBV6-3; 9 bases match TRBD1. Germline assignment: CDR1 MNHEY and CDR2 SVGEGT. The CDR3 totals 16 residues. With 2 bases clipped from V and 7 bases from J, the junction kept 9 bases outside the gene matches. For the CDR3, the DNA is TGTGCCAGCAGTTACCCCGGACAGGGGAAAAAGCAGCCCCAGCATTTT. Its protein product is CASSYPGQGKKQPQHF.

The chain is built from TRBV5-6 and TRBJ2-3, with 8 nucleotides matching TRBD1. Germline CDR1 is SGHDT and CDR2 is YYEEEE. V lost 4 bases, J lost 6 bases, and 4 bases stayed unmatched. The CDR3 contains 13 residues. CDR3 in amino acids: CASSVQGADTQYF. DNA of the CDR3: TGTGCCAGCAGCGTTCAGGGGGCCGATACGCAGTATTTT.

The rearrangement uses TRBV24-1 and TRBJ2-1; 10 bases align to TRBD1. The CDR3 loop spans 13 amino acids. Germline-derived CDR1 and CDR2 are KGHDR and SFDVKD. V shed 9 bases, J shed 7 bases, and the junction held 5 bases outside the gene matches. CDR3 region: CATGTGVRNEQFF. For the CDR3, the DNA is TGTGCCACCGGGACAGGGGTGAGGAATGAGCAGTTCTTC.

The chain employs TRBV5-1 and TRBJ1-6, with TRBD1 matching over 7 bases. After removal of 0 bases from V and 6 bases from J, the junction contained 0 bases not matched to a gene. The CDR3 length is 14 residues. The germline V gene encodes CDR1 SGHRS and CDR2 YFSETQ. CDR3 in DNA: TGCGCCAGCAGCTTGGAGGGGGCTAATTCACCCCTCCACTTT. It codes for CASSLEGANSPLHF.

J is TRBJ2-2 and V is TRBV5-1; TRBD2 matches at 11 bases. Trimming cost V 0 bases and J 6 bases; bases outside gene matches: 7. In germline, CDR1 is SGHRS, CDR2 YFSETQ. The CDR3 extends over 17 amino acids. The CDR3 DNA is TGCGCCAGCAGCTTGGTACCCGATAGCGGGGGGGCCGGGGAGCTGTTTTTT. Translating gives CASSLVPDSGGAGELFF.

The chain combines TRBV30 with TRBJ1-2; 8 nucleotides agree with TRBD1. Unmatched junction bases numbered 5, after V lost 4 bases and J lost 7 bases. CDR3 length: 12 amino acids. Germline V gene data show CDR1 as GTSNPN and CDR2 as SVGIG (reference sequence). CDR3 sequence reads: CAWNQGAGGYTF. DNA for the CDR3: TGTGCCTGGAACCAGGGGGCTGGTGGCTACACCTTC.

The chain employs TRBV20-1 and TRBJ2-1; no reliable D call. V was pared by 3 bases and J by 12 bases, with 12 bases between. Germline values: CDR1 DFQATT, CDR2 SNEGSKA (reference sequence). This CDR3 contains 11 residues. CDR3 bases: TGCAGTGCTAGCAGCCTCCCGGGGCAGTTCTTC. It yields the protein CSASSLPGQFF.

This clone came up once. The chain recombines TRBV6-2 or TRBV6-3 with TRBJ2-7, with 7 bases matching TRBD2. Germline CDR1 is MNHEY and CDR2 is SVGEGT. V was clipped by 2 bases and J by 5 bases; unmatched bases: 9. The CDR3 is made up of 15 amino acids. The CDR3 bases are TGTGCCAGCAGTTACGGACTAGTAAGTGTCGACGAGCAGTACTTC. Its protein product is CASSYGLVSVDEQYF.

This clone was seen only once. This rearrangement joins TRBV7-2 to TRBJ2-5; 7 bases are a match to TRBD1. Germline CDR1 SGHTA, CDR2 FQGNSA. The junction had 11 bases not matched to a gene; V was cut back by 3 bases and J by 4 bases. The CDR3 length is 16 residues. The CDR3 spells CASSFPPATGRETQYF. DNA for the CDR3: TGTGCCAGCAGCTTTCCACCCGCGACAGGGCGAGAGACCCAGTACTTC.